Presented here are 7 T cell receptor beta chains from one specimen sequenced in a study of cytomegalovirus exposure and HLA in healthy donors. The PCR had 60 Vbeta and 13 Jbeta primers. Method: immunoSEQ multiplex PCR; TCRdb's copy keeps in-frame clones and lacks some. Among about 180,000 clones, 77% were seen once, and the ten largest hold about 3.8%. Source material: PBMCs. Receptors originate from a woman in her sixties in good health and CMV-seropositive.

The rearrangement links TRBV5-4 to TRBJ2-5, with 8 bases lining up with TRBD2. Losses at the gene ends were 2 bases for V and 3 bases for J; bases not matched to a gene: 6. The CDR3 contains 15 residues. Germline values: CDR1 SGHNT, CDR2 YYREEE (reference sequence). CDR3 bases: TGTGCCAGCAGCTTAACGGGACTAGGGAAAGAGACCCAGTACTTC. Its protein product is CASSLTGLGKETQYF.

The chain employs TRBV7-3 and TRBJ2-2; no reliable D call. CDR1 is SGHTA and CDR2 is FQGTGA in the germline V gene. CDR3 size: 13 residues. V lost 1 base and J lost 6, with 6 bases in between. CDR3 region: CASSLSGPGELFF. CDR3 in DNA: TGTGCCAGCAGCTTAAGCGGTCCCGGGGAGCTGTTTTTT.

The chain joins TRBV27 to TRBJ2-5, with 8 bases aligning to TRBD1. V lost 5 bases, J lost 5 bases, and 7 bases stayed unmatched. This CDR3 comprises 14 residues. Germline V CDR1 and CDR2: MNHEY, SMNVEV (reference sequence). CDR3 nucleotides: TGTGCCAGCAGTATTTCAGGGGGCTGGGAGACCCAGTACTTC. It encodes CASSISGGWETQYF.

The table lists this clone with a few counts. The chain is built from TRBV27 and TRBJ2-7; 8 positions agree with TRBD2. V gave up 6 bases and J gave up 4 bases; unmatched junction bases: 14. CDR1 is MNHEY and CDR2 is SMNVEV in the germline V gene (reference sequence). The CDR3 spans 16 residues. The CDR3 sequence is CASRSPRTSLRYEQYF. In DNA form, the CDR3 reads TGTGCCAGCAGATCCCCGAGGACTAGCCTCCGGTACGAGCAGTACTTC.

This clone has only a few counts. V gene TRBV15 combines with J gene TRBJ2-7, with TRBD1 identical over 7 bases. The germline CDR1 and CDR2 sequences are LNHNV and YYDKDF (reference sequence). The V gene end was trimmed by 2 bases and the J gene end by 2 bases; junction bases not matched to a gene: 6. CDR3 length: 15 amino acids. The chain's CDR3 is CATSRSRGQTYEQYF. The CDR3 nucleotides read TGTGCCACCAGCAGATCGAGGGGACAGACCTACGAGCAGTACTTC.

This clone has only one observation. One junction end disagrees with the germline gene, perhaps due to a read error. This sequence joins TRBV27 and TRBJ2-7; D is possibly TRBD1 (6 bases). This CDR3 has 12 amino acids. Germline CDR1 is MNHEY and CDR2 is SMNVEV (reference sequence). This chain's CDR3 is CASLTGSSEQYF. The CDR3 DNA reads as TGTGCCAGCCTAACAGGGTCCTCCGAGCAGTACTTC.

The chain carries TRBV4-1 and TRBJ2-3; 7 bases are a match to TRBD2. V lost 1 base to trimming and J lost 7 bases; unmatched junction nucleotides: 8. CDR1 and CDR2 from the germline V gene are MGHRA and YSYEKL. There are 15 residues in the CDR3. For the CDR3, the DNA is TGCGCCAGCAGCCAAGTATATGCTAGCGGATATACGCAGTATTTT. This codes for CASSQVYASGYTQYF.